The rows below give T cell receptor beta chains drawn from one sample of a study of cytomegalovirus exposure and HLA in healthy donors. Libraries were prepared by immunoSEQ multiplex PCR; TCRdb keeps only in-frame clonotypes and omits some of them. The repertoire consists of approximately 91,000 clones, with more than 65% occurring once and the leading ten covering around 10%. The sequencing sample was made of PBMCs. The receptors were gathered from a human donor in good health. Each CDR3 is given with its conserved first and last residue. A D gene is named only where the DNA matches it firmly. Rows may omit the clone size; those that give it use once, few, many or a size class.

D	size	V	J	CDR3	DNA
TRBD1	.	TRBV9	TRBJ2-7	CASSVAGTGPYEQYF	TGTGCCAGCAGCGTAGCCGGGACAGGTCCGTACGAGCAGTACTTC
TRBD1	.	TRBV28	TRBJ2-7	CATGQGAWYEQYF	TGTGCCACCGGACAGGGGGCTTGGTACGAGCAGTACTTC
.	.	TRBV7-2	TRBJ2-7	CASSLGGLGSYEQYF	TGTGCCAGCAGCTTAGGGGGGCTCGGCTCCTACGAGCAGTACTTC
.	.	TRBV7-2	TRBJ2-5	CASSQGQQETQYF	TGTGCCAGCAGCCAAGGACAGCAAGAGACCCAGTACTTC
TRBD1	.	TRBV19	TRBJ1-1	CASSAYRGWTEAFF	TGTGCCAGTAGTGCCTACAGGGGTTGGACTGAAGCTTTCTTT
TRBD1	.	TRBV19	TRBJ1-5	CASRPGQGAGQPQHF	TGTGCCAGTAGGCCGGGACAGGGGGCTGGTCAGCCCCAGCATTTT
TRBD1	once	TRBV7-2	TRBJ2-7	CASSPGQGIAYEQYF	TGTGCCAGCAGCCCCGGACAGGGGATAGCCTACGAGCAGTACTTC
TRBD1	.	TRBV19	TRBJ1-4	CASNPRTGVNEKLFF	TGTGCCAGTAACCCCCGGACAGGCGTTAATGAAAAACTGTTTTTT
.	once	TRBV7-2	TRBJ2-7	CASSSSALRKQYF	TGTGCCAGCAGCTCCAGCGCCCTACGAAAGCAGTACTTC
.	.	TRBV7-9	TRBJ2-3	CASSHYRVRSGDTQYF	TGTGCCAGCAGCCACTATCGCGTGAGATCGGGAGATACGCAGTATTTT
TRBD1	.	TRBV5-4	TRBJ1-1	CASSFPDRGRNTEAFF	TGTGCCAGCAGCTTCCCGGACAGGGGACGGAACACTGAAGCTTTCTTT
TRBD2	.	TRBV7-3	TRBJ2-2	CASSLTLAGGRNTGELFF	TGTGCCAGCAGCTTAACACTAGCGGGGGGGCGGAACACCGGGGAGCTGTTTTTT